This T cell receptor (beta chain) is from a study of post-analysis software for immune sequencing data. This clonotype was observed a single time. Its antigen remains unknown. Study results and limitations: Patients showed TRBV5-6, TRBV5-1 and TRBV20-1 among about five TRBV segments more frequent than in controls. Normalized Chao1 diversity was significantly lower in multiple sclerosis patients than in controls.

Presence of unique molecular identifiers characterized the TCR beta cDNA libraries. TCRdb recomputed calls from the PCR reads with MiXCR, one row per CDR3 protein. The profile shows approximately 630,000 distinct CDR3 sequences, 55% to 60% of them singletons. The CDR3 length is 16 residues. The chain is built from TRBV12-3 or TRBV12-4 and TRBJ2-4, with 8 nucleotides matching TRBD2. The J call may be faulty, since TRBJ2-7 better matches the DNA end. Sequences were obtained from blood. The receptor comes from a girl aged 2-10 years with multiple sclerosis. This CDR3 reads CASSPTTSGSSYEQYF. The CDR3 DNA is TGTGCCAGCAGTCCCACTACCAGCGGGAGTAGCTACGAGCAGTACTTC.